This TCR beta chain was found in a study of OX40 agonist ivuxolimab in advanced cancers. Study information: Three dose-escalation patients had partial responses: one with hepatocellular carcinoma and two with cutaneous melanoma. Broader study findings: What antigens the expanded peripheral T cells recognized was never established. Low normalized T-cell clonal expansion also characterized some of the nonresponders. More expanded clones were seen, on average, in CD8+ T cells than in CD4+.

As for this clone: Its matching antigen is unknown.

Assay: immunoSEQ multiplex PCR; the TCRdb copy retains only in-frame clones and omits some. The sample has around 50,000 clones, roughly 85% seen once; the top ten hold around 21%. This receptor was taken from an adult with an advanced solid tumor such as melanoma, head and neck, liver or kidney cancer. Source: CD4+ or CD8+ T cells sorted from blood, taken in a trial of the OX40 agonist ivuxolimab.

CDR3 coding DNA: TGTGCCAGCAGCTTAGAAGTTACAACCACTGAAGCTTTCTTT. Translating gives CASSLEVTTTEAFF. The V call is TRBV7-6, the J call TRBJ1-1; D gene ambiguous. V shed 1 base and J shed 4 bases, with 10 bases lying between them. This CDR3 is built from 14 residues. CDR1 and CDR2 (germline): SGHVS, FNYEAQ.